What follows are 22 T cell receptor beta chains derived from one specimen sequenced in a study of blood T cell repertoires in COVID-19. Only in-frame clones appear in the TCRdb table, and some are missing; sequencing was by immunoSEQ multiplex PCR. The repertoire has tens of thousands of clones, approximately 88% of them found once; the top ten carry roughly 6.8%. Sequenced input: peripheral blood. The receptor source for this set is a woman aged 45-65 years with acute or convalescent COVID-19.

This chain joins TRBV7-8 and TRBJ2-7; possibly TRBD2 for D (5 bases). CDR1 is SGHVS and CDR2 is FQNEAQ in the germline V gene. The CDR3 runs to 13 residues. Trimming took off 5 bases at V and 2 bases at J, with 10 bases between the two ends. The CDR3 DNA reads TGTGCCAGCAGCCAAAGCGGTACCTACGAGCAGTACTTC. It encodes CASSQSGTYEQYF.

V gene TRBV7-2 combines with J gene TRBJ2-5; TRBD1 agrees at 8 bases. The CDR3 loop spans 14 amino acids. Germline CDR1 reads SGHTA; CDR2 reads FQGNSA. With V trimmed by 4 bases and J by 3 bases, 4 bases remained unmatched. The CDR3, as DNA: TGTGCCAGCAGCTCGAAGACAGGGGAAGAGACCCAGTACTTC. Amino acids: CASSSKTGEETQYF.

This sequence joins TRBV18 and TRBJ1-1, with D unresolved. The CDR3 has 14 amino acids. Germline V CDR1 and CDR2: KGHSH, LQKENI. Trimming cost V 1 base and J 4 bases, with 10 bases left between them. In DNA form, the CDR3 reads TGTGCCAGCTCACCACGAAATCCGAGCACTGAAGCTTTCTTT. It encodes CASSPRNPSTEAFF.

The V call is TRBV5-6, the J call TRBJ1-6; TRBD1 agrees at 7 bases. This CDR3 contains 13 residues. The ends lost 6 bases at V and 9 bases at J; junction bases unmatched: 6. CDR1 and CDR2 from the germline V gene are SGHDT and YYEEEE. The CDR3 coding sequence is TGTGCCAGCACCACAGGGGTCGGTTCACCCCTCCACTTT. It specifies CASTTGVGSPLHF.

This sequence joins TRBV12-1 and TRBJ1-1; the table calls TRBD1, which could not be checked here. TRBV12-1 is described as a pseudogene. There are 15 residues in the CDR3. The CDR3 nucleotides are TGTGCCAGCAGCCCTGCAGGGACAGGGAACACTGAAGCTTTCTTT. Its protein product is CASSPAGTGNTEAFF.

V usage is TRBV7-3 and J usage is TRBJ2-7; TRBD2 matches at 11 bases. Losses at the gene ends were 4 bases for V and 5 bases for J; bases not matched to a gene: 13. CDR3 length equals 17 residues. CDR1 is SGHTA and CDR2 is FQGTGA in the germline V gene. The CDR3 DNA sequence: TGTGCCAGCAGCTCCAACCCTAATAGCGGGAGGGCCAACGAGCAGTACTTC. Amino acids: CASSSNPNSGRANEQYF.

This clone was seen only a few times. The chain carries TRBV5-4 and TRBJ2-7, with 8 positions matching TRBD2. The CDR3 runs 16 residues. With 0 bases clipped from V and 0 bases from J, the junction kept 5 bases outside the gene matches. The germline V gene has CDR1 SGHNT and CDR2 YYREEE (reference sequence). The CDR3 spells CASSLVAGGSSYEQYF. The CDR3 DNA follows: TGTGCCAGCAGCTTGGTGGCGGGGGGCAGCTCCTACGAGCAGTACTTC. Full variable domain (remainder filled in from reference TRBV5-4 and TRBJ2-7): ETGVTQSPTHLIKTRGQQVTLRCSSQSGHNTVSWYQQALGQGPQFIFQYYREEENGRGNFPPRFSGLQFPNYSSELNVNALELDDSALYLCASSLVAGGSSYEQYFGPGTRLTVT.

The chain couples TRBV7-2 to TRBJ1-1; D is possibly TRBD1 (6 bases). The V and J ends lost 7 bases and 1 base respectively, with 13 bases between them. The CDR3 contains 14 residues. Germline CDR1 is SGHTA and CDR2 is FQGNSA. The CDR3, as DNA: TGTGCCAGCACGGGGACAAACCCGAACACTGAAGCTTTCTTT. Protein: CASTGTNPNTEAFF. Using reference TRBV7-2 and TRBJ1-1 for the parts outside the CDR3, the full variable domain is GAGVSQSPSNKVTEKGKDVELRCDPISGHTALYWYRQSLGQGLEFLIYFQGNSAPDKSGLPSDRFSAERTGGSVSTLTIQRTQQEDSAVYLCASTGTNPNTEAFFGQGTRLTVV.

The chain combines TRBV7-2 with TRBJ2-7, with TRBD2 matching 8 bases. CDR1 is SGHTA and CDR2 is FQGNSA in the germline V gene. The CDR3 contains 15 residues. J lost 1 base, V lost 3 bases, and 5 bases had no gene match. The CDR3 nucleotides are TGTGCCAGCAGCTTCGGGGGGGCAGTTTCCTACGAGCAGTACTTC. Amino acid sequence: CASSFGGAVSYEQYF.

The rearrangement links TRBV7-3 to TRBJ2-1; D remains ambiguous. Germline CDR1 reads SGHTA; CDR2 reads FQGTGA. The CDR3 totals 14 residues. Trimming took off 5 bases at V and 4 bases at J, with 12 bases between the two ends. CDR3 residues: CASSPATRYNEQFF. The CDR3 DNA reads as TGTGCCAGCAGCCCCGCGACACGATACAATGAGCAGTTCTTC.

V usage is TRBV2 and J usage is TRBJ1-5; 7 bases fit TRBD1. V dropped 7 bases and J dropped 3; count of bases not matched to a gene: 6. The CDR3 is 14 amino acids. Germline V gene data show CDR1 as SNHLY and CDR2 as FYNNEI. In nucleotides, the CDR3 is TGTGCCAGCACCCCGGACAGGAACAATCAGCCCCAGCATTTT. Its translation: CASTPDRNNQPQHF.

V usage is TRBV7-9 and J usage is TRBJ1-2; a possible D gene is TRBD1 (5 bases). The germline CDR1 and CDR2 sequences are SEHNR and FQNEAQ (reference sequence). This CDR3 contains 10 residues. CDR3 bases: TGTGCTACGGGGGATTATGGCTACACCTTC. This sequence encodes CATGDYGYTF. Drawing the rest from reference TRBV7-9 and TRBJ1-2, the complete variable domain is DTGVSQNPRHKITKRGQNVTFRCDPISEHNRLYWYRQTLGQGPEFLTYFQNEAQLEKSRLLSDRFSAERPKGSFSTLEIQRTEQGDSAMYLCATGDYGYTFGSGTRLTVV.

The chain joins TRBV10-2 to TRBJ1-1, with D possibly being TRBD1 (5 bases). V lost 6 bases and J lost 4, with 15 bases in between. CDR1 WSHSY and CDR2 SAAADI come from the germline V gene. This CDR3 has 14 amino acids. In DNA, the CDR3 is TGCGCCAGCAGGGAGACAGCTCGGGGCACTGAAGCTTTCTTT. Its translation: CASRETARGTEAFF.

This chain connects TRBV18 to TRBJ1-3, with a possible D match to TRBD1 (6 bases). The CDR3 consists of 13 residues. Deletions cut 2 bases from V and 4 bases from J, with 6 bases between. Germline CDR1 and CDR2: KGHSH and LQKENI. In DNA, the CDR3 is TGTGCCAGCTCACCAGGACAGGGAAACACCATATATTTT. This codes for CASSPGQGNTIYF.

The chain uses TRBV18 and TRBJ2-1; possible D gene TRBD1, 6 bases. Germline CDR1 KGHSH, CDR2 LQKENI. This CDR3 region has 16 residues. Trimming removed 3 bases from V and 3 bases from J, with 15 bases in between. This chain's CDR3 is CASSPRVQGFYNEQFF. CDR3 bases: TGTGCCAGCTCACCGAGGGTTCAGGGGTTCTACAATGAGCAGTTCTTC.

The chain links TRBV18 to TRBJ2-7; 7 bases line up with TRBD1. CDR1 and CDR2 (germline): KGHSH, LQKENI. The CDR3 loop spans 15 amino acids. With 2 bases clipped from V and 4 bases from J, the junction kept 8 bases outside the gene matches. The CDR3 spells CASSPETGNRYEQYF. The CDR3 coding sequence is TGTGCCAGCTCACCAGAGACAGGGAATAGGTACGAGCAGTACTTC.

The CDR3 DNA is TGTGCCAGCAGTTTTGGGACTGGGACCGGGGAGCTGTTTTTT. Its translation: CASSFGTGTGELFF. This rearrangement joins TRBV28 to TRBJ2-2, with a weak D call TRBD2 (6 bases). The CDR3 loop spans 14 amino acids. In germline, CDR1 is MDHEN, CDR2 SYDVKM. Trimming stripped 3 bases from V and 5 bases from J, with 10 bases between.

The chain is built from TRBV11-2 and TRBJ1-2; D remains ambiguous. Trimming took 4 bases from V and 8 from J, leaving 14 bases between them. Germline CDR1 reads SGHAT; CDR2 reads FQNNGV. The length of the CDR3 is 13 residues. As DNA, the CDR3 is TGTGCCAGCAGCTCAGGCGGGGAGGGCGGCTACACCTTC. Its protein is CASSSGGEGGYTF.

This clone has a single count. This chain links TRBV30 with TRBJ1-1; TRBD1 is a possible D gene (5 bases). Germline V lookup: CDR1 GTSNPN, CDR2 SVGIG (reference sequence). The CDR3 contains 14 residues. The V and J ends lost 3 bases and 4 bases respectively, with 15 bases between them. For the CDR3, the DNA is TGTGCCTGGAGCGGGACTCTCACGGGCACTGAAGCTTTCTTT. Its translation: CAWSGTLTGTEAFF.

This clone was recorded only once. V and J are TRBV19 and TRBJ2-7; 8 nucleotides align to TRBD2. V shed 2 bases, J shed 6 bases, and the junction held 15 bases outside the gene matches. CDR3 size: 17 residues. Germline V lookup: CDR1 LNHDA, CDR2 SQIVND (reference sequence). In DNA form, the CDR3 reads TGTGCCAGTAGTATATCACGAGCAAGCGGGAGCCGCCTCGAGCAGTACTTC. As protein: CASSISRASGSRLEQYF.

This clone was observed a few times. The CDR3 reads CASSGARAFF. CDR3 sequence (DNA): TGTGCCAGCAGTGGTGCTAGGGCTTTCTTT. This chain joins TRBV2 and TRBJ1-1; D gene ambiguous. The CDR3 runs to 10 residues. V lost 4 bases and J 11 bases, leaving 8 bases between the germline ends. CDR1 is SNHLY and CDR2 is FYNNEI in the germline V gene.

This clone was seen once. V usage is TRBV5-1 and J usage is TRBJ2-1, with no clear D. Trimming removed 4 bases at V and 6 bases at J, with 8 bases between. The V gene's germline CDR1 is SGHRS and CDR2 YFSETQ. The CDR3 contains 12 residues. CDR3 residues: CASSHDSNEQFF. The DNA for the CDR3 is TGCGCCAGCAGCCACGACTCCAATGAGCAGTTCTTC.